This T cell receptor beta chain was retrieved from a study of cytomegalovirus exposure and HLA in healthy donors. The study ran its PCR with 60 Vbeta and 13 Jbeta primers. Method: immunoSEQ multiplex PCR; TCRdb's copy keeps in-frame clones and lacks some. Recorded here are around 210,000 clones; the top ten clones represent roughly 0.98%. Germline CDR1 MNHEY, CDR2 SMNVEV (reference sequence). CDR3 length: 21 amino acids. J gave up 4 bases and V 2 bases, and 21 bases lay outside the gene matches. The genes are TRBV27 and TRBJ2-1, with 9 positions matching TRBD2. This sequence originates from a woman aged 25 to 39 in good health and CMV-seropositive. The sample consisted of PBMCs. CDR3 protein: CASSLRGGAGLAGRYYNEQFF. The CDR3 DNA follows: TGTGCCAGCAGTTTAAGGGGGGGCGCCGGTCTAGCGGGGCGATATTACAATGAGCAGTTCTTC.